Listed below are T cell receptor beta chains from one sample, sequenced in a study of OX40 agonist ivuxolimab in advanced cancers. The assay was immunoSEQ multiplex PCR, and TCRdb's table has in-frame clones only and misses some. The sample lists tens of thousands of clones, about 82% occurring once. The sample here was CD4+ or CD8+ T cells sorted from blood, taken in a trial of the OX40 agonist ivuxolimab. Source of these receptors: an adult with an advanced solid tumor such as melanoma, head and neck, liver or kidney cancer. CDR3s include the opening cysteine and the closing phenylalanine or tryptophan. A D gene is named only where the DNA matches it firmly. Rows may omit the clone size; those that give it use once, few, many or a size class.

v_call	j_call	d_call	clone_size	cdr3_nt	cdr3_aa
TRBV2	TRBJ2-7	TRBD2	once	TGTGCCAGCACGAGGGAGACTAGCGGGGACGAGCAGTACTTC	CASTRETSGDEQYF
TRBV7-8	TRBJ2-3	TRBD1	NA	TGTGCCAGCAGAATAGGGACAGGGCCAGATACGCAGTATTTT	CASRIGTGPDTQYF
TRBV6-1	TRBJ2-3	TRBD2	once	TGTGCCAGCACCGTGACTAGCGGATCCACAGATACGCAGTATTTT	CASTVTSGSTDTQYF
TRBV28	TRBJ1-5	NA	NA	TGTGCCAGCAGTCGGGACTCCACTTGGCCCCAGCATTTT	CASSRDSTWPQHF
TRBV5-1	TRBJ2-2	NA	NA	TGCGCCAGCAGCTTGGGGCAGAACACCGGGGAGCTGTTTTTT	CASSLGQNTGELFF
TRBV5-1	TRBJ2-2	TRBD1	NA	TGCGCCAGCAGCTCGGGACAGGGAAGAACCGGGGAGCTGTTTTTT	CASSSGQGRTGELFF
TRBV5-1	TRBJ1-5	NA	once	TGCGCCAGCAGCTTGGGGGCAGAACAGCCCCAGCATTTT	CASSLGAEQPQHF
TRBV9	TRBJ1-1	NA	once	TGTGCCAGCAGCGCAGACCAGGGGAACACTGAAGCTTTCTTT	CASSADQGNTEAFF
TRBV4-2	TRBJ2-3	TRBD2	NA	TGTGCCAGCAGCCAAGAGGGAGGGGTGTTCACAGATACGCAGTATTTT	CASSQEGGVFTDTQYF
TRBV25-1	TRBJ1-2	TRBD1	NA	TGTGCCAGCAGTGCACAGGGGCCTAACTATGGCTACACCTTC	CASSAQGPNYGYTF
TRBV18	TRBJ2-5	NA	NA	TGTGCCAGCTCACCGGGGAAGCCAGAGACCCAGTACTTC	CASSPGKPETQYF
TRBV18	TRBJ2-1	TRBD2	NA	TGTGCCAGCTCTACCGGGACTAGCGAGAGCAATGAGCAGTTCTTC	CASSTGTSESNEQFF
TRBV7-2	TRBJ2-7	NA	NA	TGTGCCAGCAGCTTAGGGCAGGGAGACGAGCAGTACTTC	CASSLGQGDEQYF
TRBV9	TRBJ2-3	NA	NA	TGTGCCAGCAGCCCCCAGTCACCGGGCTCCGCATTCACAGATACGCAGTATTTT	CASSPQSPGSAFTDTQYF
TRBV6-1	TRBJ2-1	NA	NA	TGTGCCAGCAGTGAACTAGGTACCAGCTACAATGAGCAGTTCTTC	CASSELGTSYNEQFF
TRBV19	TRBJ1-4	NA	NA	TGTGCCAGTAGTATAGATGGCGGGATTTCAACTAATGAAAAACTGTTTTTT	CASSIDGGISTNEKLFF
TRBV6-1	TRBJ2-7	NA	few	TGTGCCAGCAGTGAAGACTGGGACATATCCTACGAGCAGTACTTC	CASSEDWDISYEQYF
TRBV27	TRBJ2-3	NA	NA	TGTGCCAGCTCAGGGTTCCCTGGCACAGATACGCAGTATTTT	CASSGFPGTDTQYF
TRBV11-2	TRBJ2-3	TRBD2	NA	TGTGCCAGCAGCTTTCTAGCGGGGGGCACAGATACGCAGTATTTT	CASSFLAGGTDTQYF
TRBV11-3	TRBJ2-1	NA	NA	TGTGCCAGCAGCTTAGCGGGGGCCCTTTACAATGAGCAGTTCTTC	CASSLAGALYNEQFF